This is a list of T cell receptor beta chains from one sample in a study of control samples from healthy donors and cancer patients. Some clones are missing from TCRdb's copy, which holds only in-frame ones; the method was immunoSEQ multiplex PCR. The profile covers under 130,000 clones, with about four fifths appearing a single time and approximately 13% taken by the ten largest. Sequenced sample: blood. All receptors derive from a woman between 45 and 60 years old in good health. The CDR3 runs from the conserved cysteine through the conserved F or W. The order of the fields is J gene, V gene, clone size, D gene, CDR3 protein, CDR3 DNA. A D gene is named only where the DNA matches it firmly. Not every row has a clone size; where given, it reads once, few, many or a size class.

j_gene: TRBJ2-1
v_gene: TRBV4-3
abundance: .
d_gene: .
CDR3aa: CASSPAGYNEQFF
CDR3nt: TGCGCCAGCAGCCCAGCTGGATACAATGAGCAGTTCTTC

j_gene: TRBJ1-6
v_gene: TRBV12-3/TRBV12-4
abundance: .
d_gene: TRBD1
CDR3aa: CASSQAQGALHF
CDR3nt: TGTGCCAGCAGTCAGGCCCAGGGGGCCCTCCACTTT

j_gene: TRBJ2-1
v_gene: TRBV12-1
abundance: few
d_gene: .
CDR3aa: CASSFASGSYNEQFF
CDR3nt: .

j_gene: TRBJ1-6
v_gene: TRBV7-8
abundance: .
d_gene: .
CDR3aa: CASSLEDSYSPLHF
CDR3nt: TGTGCCAGCAGCTTAGAAGACTCCTATTCACCCCTCCACTTT

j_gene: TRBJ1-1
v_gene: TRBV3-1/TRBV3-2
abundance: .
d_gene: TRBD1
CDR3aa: CASSQDIGQGITEAFF
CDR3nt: TGTGCCAGCAGCCAAGATATTGGACAGGGAATTACTGAAGCTTTCTTT

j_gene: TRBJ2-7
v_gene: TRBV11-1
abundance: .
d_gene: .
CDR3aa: CASSLEDKDVYEQYF
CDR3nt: TGTGCCAGCAGCTTAGAAGATAAGGACGTTTACGAGCAGTACTTC

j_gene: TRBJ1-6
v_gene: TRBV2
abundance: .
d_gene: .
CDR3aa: CASRPGQTVNSPLHF
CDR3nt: TGTGCCAGCAGACCCGGACAGACGGTGAATTCACCCCTCCACTTT

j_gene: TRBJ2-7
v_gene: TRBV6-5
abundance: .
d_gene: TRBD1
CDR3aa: CASSAGTGSEQYF
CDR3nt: TGTGCCAGCAGCGCCGGGACAGGGTCTGAGCAGTACTTC

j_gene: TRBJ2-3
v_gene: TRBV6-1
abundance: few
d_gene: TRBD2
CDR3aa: CASSELTGGVDTQYF
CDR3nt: TGTGCCAGCAGTGAACTCACCGGGGGGGTGGATACGCAGTATTTT

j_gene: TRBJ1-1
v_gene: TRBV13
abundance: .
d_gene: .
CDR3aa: CASSRDTIYTEAFF
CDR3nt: TGTGCCAGCAGCCGGGACACCATTTACACTGAAGCTTTCTTT

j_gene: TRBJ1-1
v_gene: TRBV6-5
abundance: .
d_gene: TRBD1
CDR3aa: CASSQTGAMNTEAFF
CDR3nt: TGTGCCAGCAGTCAGACAGGGGCCATGAACACTGAAGCTTTCTTT

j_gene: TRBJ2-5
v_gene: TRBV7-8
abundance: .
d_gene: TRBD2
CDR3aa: CASSLGGGNQETQYF
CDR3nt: TGTGCCAGCAGCTTAGGGGGGGGGAATCAAGAGACCCAGTACTTC

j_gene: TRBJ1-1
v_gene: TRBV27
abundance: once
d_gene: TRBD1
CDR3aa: CASNLQGGTEAFF
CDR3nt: TGTGCCAGCAACCTACAGGGGGGCACTGAAGCTTTCTTT

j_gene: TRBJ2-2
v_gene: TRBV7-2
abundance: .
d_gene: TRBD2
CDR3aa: CASSYSGERLSGELFF
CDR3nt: TGTGCCAGCAGCTACAGCGGGGAACGTTTGTCCGGGGAGCTGTTTTTT

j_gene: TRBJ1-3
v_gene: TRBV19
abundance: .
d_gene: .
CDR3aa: CASSSTQGLFGNTIYF
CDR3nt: TGTGCCAGTAGTTCAACACAGGGACTCTTCGGAAACACCATATATTTT

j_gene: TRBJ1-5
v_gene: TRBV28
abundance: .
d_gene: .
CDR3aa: CASSSRGQGGQPQHF
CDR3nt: TGTGCCAGCAGTTCCCGGGGGCAGGGTGGGCAGCCCCAGCATTTT

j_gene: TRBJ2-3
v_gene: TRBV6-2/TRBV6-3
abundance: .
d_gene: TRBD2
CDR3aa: CASNPRSGGPDTQYF
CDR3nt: TGTGCCAGCAACCCGAGAAGCGGGGGGCCAGATACGCAGTATTTT

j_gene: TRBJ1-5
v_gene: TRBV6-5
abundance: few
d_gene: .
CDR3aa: CASSPPSGPQHF
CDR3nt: TGTGCCAGCAGCCCACCGAGCGGGCCCCAGCATTTT

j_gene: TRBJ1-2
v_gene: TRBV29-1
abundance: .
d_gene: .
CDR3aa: CSVEVDYGYTF
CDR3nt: TGCAGCGTTGAAGTTGATTATGGCTACACCTTC

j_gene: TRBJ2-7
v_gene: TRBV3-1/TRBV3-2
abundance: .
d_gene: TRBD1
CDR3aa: CASTGAHEQYF
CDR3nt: TGTGCCAGTACAGGGGCTCACGAGCAGTACTTC

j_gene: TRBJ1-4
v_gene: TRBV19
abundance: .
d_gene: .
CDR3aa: CASSTESQKGEKLFF
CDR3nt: TGTGCCAGTAGTACCGAGTCCCAAAAGGGGGAAAAACTGTTTTTT

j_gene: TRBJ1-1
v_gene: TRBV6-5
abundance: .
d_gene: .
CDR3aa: CASSYSRRWDTEAFF
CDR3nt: TGTGCCAGCAGTTACTCCCGCAGATGGGACACTGAAGCTTTCTTT

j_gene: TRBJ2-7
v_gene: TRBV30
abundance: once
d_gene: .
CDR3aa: CAWSGFYEQYF
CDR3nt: TGTGCCTGGAGCGGATTCTACGAGCAGTACTTC

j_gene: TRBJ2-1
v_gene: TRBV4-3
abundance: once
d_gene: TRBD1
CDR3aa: CASSQDHRGVDEQFF
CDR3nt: TGCGCCAGCAGCCAAGATCACAGGGGGGTTGATGAGCAGTTCTTC

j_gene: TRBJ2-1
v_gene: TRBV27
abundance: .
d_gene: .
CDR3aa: CASSEAREQFF
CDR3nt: TGTGCCAGCAGTGAAGCTCGGGAGCAGTTCTTC

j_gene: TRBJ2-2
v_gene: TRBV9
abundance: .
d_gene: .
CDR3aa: CASSVVSATGELFF
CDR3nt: TGTGCCAGCAGCGTAGTATCGGCCACCGGGGAGCTGTTTTTT

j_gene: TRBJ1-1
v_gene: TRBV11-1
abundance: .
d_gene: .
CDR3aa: CASSLRHNTEAFF
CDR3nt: TGTGCCAGCAGCTTACGACATAACACTGAAGCTTTCTTT

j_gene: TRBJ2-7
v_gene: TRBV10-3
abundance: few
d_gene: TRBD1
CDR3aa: CAISEPDRAHEQYF
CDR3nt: TGTGCCATCAGTGAGCCGGACAGGGCCCACGAGCAGTACTTC

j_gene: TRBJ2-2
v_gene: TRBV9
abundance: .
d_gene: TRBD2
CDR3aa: CASSPRLAGNTGELFF
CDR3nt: TGTGCCAGCAGCCCGCGGTTAGCGGGGAACACCGGGGAGCTGTTTTTT

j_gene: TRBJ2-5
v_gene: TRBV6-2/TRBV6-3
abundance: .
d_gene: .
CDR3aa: CASSYMGETQYF
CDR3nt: TGTGCCAGCAGTTACATGGGAGAGACCCAGTACTTC

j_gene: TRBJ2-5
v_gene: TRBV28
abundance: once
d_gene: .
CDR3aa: CASTSGLRAQETQYF
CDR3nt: TGTGCCAGTACCTCAGGGTTGAGGGCCCAAGAGACCCAGTACTTC

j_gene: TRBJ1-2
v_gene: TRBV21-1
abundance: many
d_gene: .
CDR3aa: CASSRGGGYGYTF
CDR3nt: TGTGCCAGCAGCAGAGGGGGCGGCTATGGCTACACCTTC

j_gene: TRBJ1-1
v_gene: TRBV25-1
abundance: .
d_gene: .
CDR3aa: CASSPGQPMNTEAFF
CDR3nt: TGTGCCAGCAGCCCCGGACAGCCGATGAACACTGAAGCTTTCTTT

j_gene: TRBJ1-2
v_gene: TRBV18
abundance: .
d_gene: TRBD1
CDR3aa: CASSSPIQMTGANYGYTF
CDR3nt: TGTGCCAGCTCTTCCCCCATCCAAATGACAGGGGCTAACTATGGCTACACCTTC

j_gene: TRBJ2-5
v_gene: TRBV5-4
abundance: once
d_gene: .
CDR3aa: CASSGGPGDQETQYF
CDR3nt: TGTGCCAGCAGCGGGGGTCCAGGAGATCAAGAGACCCAGTACTTC

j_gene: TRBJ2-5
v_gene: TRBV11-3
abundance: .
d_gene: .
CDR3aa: CASSSRTLQETQYF
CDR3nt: TGTGCCAGCAGCTCCAGGACGCTTCAAGAGACCCAGTACTTC

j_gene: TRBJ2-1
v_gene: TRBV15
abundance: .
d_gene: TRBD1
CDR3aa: CATSSPRDSRSYNEQFF
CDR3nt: TGTGCCACCAGCAGTCCCAGGGACAGCCGCTCCTACAATGAGCAGTTCTTC

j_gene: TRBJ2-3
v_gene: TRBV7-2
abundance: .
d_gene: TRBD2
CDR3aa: CASTSGLATDTQYF
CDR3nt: TGTGCCAGCACATCAGGACTAGCGACAGATACGCAGTATTTT

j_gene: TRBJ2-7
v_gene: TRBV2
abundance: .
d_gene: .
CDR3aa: CASSLRLVGAGEQYF
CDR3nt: TGTGCCAGCAGCCTGCGACTAGTGGGAGCGGGCGAGCAGTACTTC

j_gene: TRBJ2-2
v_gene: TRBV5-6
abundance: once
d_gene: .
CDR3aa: CASSLTRNTGELFF
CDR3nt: TGTGCCAGCAGCTTGACCAGGAACACCGGGGAGCTGTTTTTT

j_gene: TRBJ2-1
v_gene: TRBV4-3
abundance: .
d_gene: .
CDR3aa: CASSPEGGPYNEQFF
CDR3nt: TGCGCCAGCAGCCCCGAGGGGGGCCCCTACAATGAGCAGTTCTTC

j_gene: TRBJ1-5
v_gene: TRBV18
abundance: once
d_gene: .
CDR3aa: CASSPGHDSNQPQHF
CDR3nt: TGTGCCAGCTCACCGGGACACGATAGCAATCAGCCCCAGCATTTT

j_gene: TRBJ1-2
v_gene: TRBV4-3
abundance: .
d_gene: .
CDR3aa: CASSLSPGISDYGYTF
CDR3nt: TGCGCCAGCAGCCTTTCCCCCGGTATTTCGGACTATGGCTACACCTTC

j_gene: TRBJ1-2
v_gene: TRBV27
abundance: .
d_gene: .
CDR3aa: CASSLRDSYGYTF
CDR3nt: TGTGCCAGCAGTTTAAGAGACAGCTATGGCTACACCTTC

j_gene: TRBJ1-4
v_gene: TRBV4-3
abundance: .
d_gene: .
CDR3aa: CASSQGLGVGRRDEKLFF
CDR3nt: TGCGCCAGCAGCCAAGGTTTGGGGGTGGGGCGGAGGGATGAAAAACTGTTTTTT

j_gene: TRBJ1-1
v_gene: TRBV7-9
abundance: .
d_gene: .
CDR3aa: CASSSEYGRNTEAFF
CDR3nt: TGTGCCAGCAGCTCAGAATACGGACGGAACACTGAAGCTTTCTTT

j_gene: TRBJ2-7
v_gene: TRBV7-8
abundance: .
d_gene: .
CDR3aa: CASSYDESYEQYF
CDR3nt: TGTGCCAGCAGTTATGACGAGTCCTACGAGCAGTACTTC

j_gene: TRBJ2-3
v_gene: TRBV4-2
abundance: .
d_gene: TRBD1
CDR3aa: CASNQDRANTQYF
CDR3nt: TGTGCCAGCAACCAAGACAGGGCAAATACGCAGTATTTT

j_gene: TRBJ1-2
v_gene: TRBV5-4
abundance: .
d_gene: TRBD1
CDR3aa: CASSIPRQGKGYTF
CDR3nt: TGTGCCAGCAGCATCCCGCGACAGGGTAAAGGCTACACCTTC